The 23 T cell receptor beta chains listed next were all sequenced from one sample in a study of blood T cell repertoires in COVID-19. The repertoire was sequenced with immunoSEQ multiplex PCR; TCRdb's copy has only in-frame clones and lacks some. The sample lists about 120,000 clones, roughly 85% occurring once. Sequencing used peripheral blood. The receptor set was obtained from a human donor in a cohort sampled during active COVID-19.

CDR3 region: CASSDSWVREHNEQFF. The CDR3 DNA sequence: TGTGCCAGCAGTGACTCTTGGGTGCGGGAGCATAATGAGCAGTTCTTC. V usage is TRBV6-4 and J usage is TRBJ2-1, with 7 bases fitting TRBD2. V gave up 0 bases and J gave up 7 bases; unmatched junction bases: 9. CDR3 length: 16 residues. Germline CDR1 and CDR2: MRHNA and SNTAGT.

V and J are TRBV11-2 and TRBJ1-2, with 7 bases identical to TRBD1. With V trimmed by 5 bases and J by 8 bases, 5 bases remained unmatched. The CDR3 length is 12 residues. Germline CDR1 SGHAT, CDR2 FQNNGV. In DNA, the CDR3 is TGTGCCAGCAGCCGGGACAGAGGAGGCTACACCTTC. Protein product: CASSRDRGGYTF.

The rearrangement uses TRBV28 and TRBJ2-7, with D perhaps TRBD1 (6 bases). Trimming shortened V by 10 bases and J by 0 bases, and 16 bases separated the two germline ends. The CDR3 spans 14 residues. Looked up from germline, CDR1 is MDHEN and CDR2 is SYDVKM. The CDR3 coding sequence is TGTGCCACCCGCGACAGGCGATACTCCTACGAGCAGTACTTC. It codes for CATRDRRYSYEQYF.

The chain recombines TRBV25-1 with TRBJ1-2; D is unclear. V was clipped by 1 base and J by 5 bases, with 14 bases between them. Germline assignment: CDR1 MGHDK and CDR2 SYGVNS. The CDR3 extends over 15 amino acids. This CDR3 reads CASSESGSAEYGYTF. In nucleotides, the CDR3 is TGTGCCAGCAGTGAATCGGGTTCCGCGGAATATGGCTACACCTTC.

This chain uses TRBV15 with TRBJ2-7, with 9 bases matching TRBD1. J lost 4 bases, V lost 2 bases, and 6 bases had no gene match. CDR3 size: 15 residues. Germline values: CDR1 LNHNV, CDR2 YYDKDF (reference sequence). In DNA form, the CDR3 reads TGTGCCACCAGCAGACCGGACAGGGGAGGATACGAGCAGTACTTC. This codes for CATSRPDRGGYEQYF.

The chain employs TRBV27 and TRBJ2-7, with no clear D. CDR3 length equals 13 residues. V was pared by 2 bases and J by 2 bases, with 7 bases between. Germline V gene data show CDR1 as MNHEY and CDR2 as SMNVEV (reference sequence). The CDR3 loop is CASSLGPTYEQYF. DNA of the CDR3: TGTGCCAGCAGTTTAGGCCCGACCTACGAGCAGTACTTC.

V is TRBV29-1 and J is TRBJ1-4; no clear D gene. V lost 4 bases and J lost 4, with 7 bases in between. The CDR3 is 12 residues long. Germline lookup yields CDR1 SQVTM and CDR2 ANQGSEA. The DNA for the CDR3 is TGCAGCGTTGTTTCCGGTAATGAAAAACTGTTTTTT. This encodes CSVVSGNEKLFF. The whole variable domain, remainder taken from reference TRBV29-1 and TRBJ1-4, is SAVISQKPSRDICQRGTSLTIQCQVDSQVTMMFWYRQQPGQSLTLIATANQGSEATYESGFVIDKFPISRPNLTFSTLTVSNMSPEDSSIYLCSVVSGNEKLFFGSGTQLSVL.

The genes are TRBV27 and TRBJ2-1, with 13 nucleotides matching TRBD2. The CDR3 spans 16 residues. Germline CDR1 reads MNHEY; CDR2 reads SMNVEV (reference sequence). Trimming removed 4 bases from V and 4 bases from J; junction bases left unmatched: 4. The DNA of the CDR3 is TGTGCCAGCAGTTCTCGGACTAGCGGGGGATACAATGAGCAGTTCTTC. Its translation is CASSSRTSGGYNEQFF.

The chain carries TRBV3-1 (or the pseudogene TRBV3-2) and TRBJ2-1; tentatively, D is TRBD2 (6 bases). The V end lost 4 bases, the J end lost 4 bases, and 20 bases lay between the germline ends. The CDR3 length is 17 residues. The germline V gene encodes CDR1 LGHDT and CDR2 YNNKEL (reference sequence). The CDR3 sequence is CASSLFGTPKPYNEQFF. For the CDR3, the DNA is TGTGCCAGCAGCCTTTTCGGGACTCCGAAACCTTACAATGAGCAGTTCTTC.

The J gene is TRBJ2-2, the V gene TRBV19, with 7 bases matching TRBD1. Germline V lookup: CDR1 LNHDA, CDR2 SQIVND (reference sequence). The CDR3 is 14 amino acids. The junction had 9 bases not matched to a gene; V was cut back by 10 bases and J by 4 bases. CDR3 DNA sequence: TGTGCCACCATAGGACAGGCTCGCACCGGGGAGCTGTTTTTT. Its protein is CATIGQARTGELFF.

The chain is built from TRBV19 and TRBJ1-5, with a tentative D call TRBD1 (6 bases). The CDR3 extends over 17 amino acids. Germline CDR1 LNHDA, CDR2 SQIVND (reference sequence). The V end was cut by 8 bases, the J end by 0 bases, with 20 bases between. The chain's CDR3 is CASRLGRGQASNQPQHF. DNA of the CDR3: TGTGCCAGTCGGTTGGGCCGGGGACAAGCTAGCAATCAGCCCCAGCATTTT.

V is TRBV15 and J is TRBJ2-1, with 9 positions matching TRBD1. This CDR3 is built from 15 residues. Germline trimming cut 2 bases from V and 7 bases from J; bases unmatched to any gene: 6. Germline values: CDR1 LNHNV, CDR2 YYDKDF (reference sequence). This CDR3 reads CATSRPGQGRNEQFF. CDR3 in DNA: TGTGCCACCAGCAGACCTGGACAGGGGCGGAATGAGCAGTTCTTC.

V is TRBV4-3 and J is TRBJ1-2, with 9 bases aligning to TRBD1. Trimming cost V 0 bases and J 6 bases; bases outside gene matches: 14. The CDR3 totals 18 residues. Looked up from germline, CDR1 is LGHNA and CDR2 is YSLEER. CDR3 bases: TGCGCCAGCAGCCAAGATAGTCTGGTACAGGGGGCGCGTCATGGCTACACCTTC. Translating it yields CASSQDSLVQGARHGYTF.

The chain carries TRBV10-2 and TRBJ1-1; D is perhaps TRBD1 (5 bases). The CDR3 is 12 residues long. CDR1 WSHSY and CDR2 SAAADI come from the germline V gene. The V and J ends lost 7 bases and 1 base respectively, with 7 bases between them. The CDR3 is CASNDRNTEAFF. As DNA, the CDR3 is TGCGCCAGCAATGACAGGAACACTGAAGCTTTCTTT.

This chain connects TRBV2 to TRBJ2-7; a weak D match, TRBD1 (5 bases). The CDR3 is made up of 14 amino acids. Per the germline V gene, CDR1 is SNHLY and CDR2 is FYNNEI. With 6 bases removed from V and 6 bases from J, the gap between germline ends came to 18 bases. As DNA, the CDR3 is TGTGCCAGCAGCGTCCGGACAAGCAACCGCGAGCAGTACTTC. Its translation: CASSVRTSNREQYF.

The chain recombines TRBV7-9 with TRBJ2-5; 8 nucleotides line up with TRBD1. The CDR3 is 15 amino acids. The trim removed 6 bases at V and 5 bases at J, leaving 11 bases unmatched. The germline V gene encodes CDR1 SEHNR and CDR2 FQNEAQ (reference sequence). The CDR3 coding sequence is TGTGCCAGCAGTAAAACGGGACAGGCGGGGGAGACCCAGTACTTC. This encodes CASSKTGQAGETQYF.

The chain carries TRBV24-1 and TRBJ2-3; a weak D match, TRBD2 (6 bases). CDR1 and CDR2 from the germline V gene are KGHDR and SFDVKD. V was clipped by 11 bases and J by 6 bases, with 20 bases between them. This CDR3 comprises 14 residues. CDR3 sequence (DNA): TGTGCCAATCGACCGGGACTCCTCTACGATACGCAGTATTTT. The encoded protein is CANRPGLLYDTQYF.

The chain carries TRBV28 and TRBJ2-7; 7 nucleotides line up with TRBD1. Germline CDR1 and CDR2: MDHEN and SYDVKM. The CDR3 contains 13 residues. V shed 7 bases and J 2 bases; nucleotides not matched to a gene: 5. The DNA of the CDR3 is TGTGCCAGCACCCCGACAGGGACCTACGAGCAGTACTTC. It codes for CASTPTGTYEQYF.

The J gene is TRBJ1-1, the V gene TRBV6-5, with 10 bases identical to TRBD1. Germline CDR1 MNHEY, CDR2 SVGAGI. Trimming removed 2 bases from V and 3 bases from J; junction bases left unmatched: 0. This CDR3 has 14 amino acids. The CDR3: CASSYGTGDTEAFF. The CDR3 bases are TGTGCCAGCAGTTACGGGACAGGGGACACTGAAGCTTTCTTT.

The V gene is TRBV6-5, the J gene TRBJ2-2; 10 positions match TRBD2. The junction had 6 bases not matched to a gene; V was cut back by 2 bases and J by 9 bases. In germline, CDR1 is MNHEY, CDR2 SVGAGI. CDR3 length: 15 residues. The CDR3 sequence: CASSYGTSAGRELFF. Here the CDR3 DNA reads TGTGCCAGCAGTTACGGGACTAGCGCCGGGAGGGAGCTGTTTTTT.

V usage is TRBV19 and J usage is TRBJ2-3, with a possible D match to TRBD2 (6 bases). CDR3 length equals 14 residues. Germline loops: CDR1 LNHDA, CDR2 SQIVND (reference sequence). V gave up 4 bases and J gave up 4 bases, with 12 bases separating them. The CDR3 sequence is CASSSTSLADTQYF. CDR3 nucleotide sequence: TGTGCCAGTAGTAGTACTAGCCTAGCAGATACGCAGTATTTT.

CDR3 sequence reads: CASSMDRDRFEAFF. The CDR3 nucleotides are TGTGCCAGCAGCATGGACAGGGACCGCTTTGAAGCTTTCTTT. V gene TRBV6-2 or TRBV6-3 combines with J gene TRBJ1-1, with 8 bases aligning to TRBD1. Germline-derived CDR1 and CDR2 are MNHEY and SVGEGT. This CDR3 has 14 residues. J was trimmed by 7 bases and V by 6 bases; bases with no gene match: 10.

V is TRBV6-6 and J is TRBJ1-6, with D perhaps matching TRBD1 (6 bases). V lost 7 bases and J lost 5, with 18 bases in between. Germline V CDR1 and CDR2: MNHNY, SVGAGI (reference sequence). This CDR3 contains 16 residues. The CDR3 region has the DNA TGTGCCAGCATCAATGGGGGCGGATCGAATAATTCACCCCTCCACTTT. It specifies CASINGGGSNNSPLHF.